One and the same sample provided the 5 T cell receptor beta chains below, sequenced in a study of technical replicates of blood from a few donors. Using immunoSEQ multiplex PCR, the repertoire was profiled, and TCRdb retains in-frame clones only, with some absent. The table shows 65,000 to 95,000 clones, with around nine tenths occurring only once. The sample consisted of T cells isolated from PBMCs. All receptors derive from a human donor in good health.

The chain combines TRBV7-2 with TRBJ2-7; 9 nucleotides align to TRBD2. The germline CDR1 and CDR2 sequences are SGHTA and FQGNSA. The CDR3 is 18 amino acids. J was trimmed by 0 bases and V by 5 bases; bases with no gene match: 14. The CDR3 protein is CASSRLLTSGPRSYEQYF. The CDR3 region has the DNA TGTGCCAGCAGCCGCCTACTAACTAGCGGGCCCCGCTCCTACGAGCAGTACTTC.

In its sample, this clone was seen once. The V gene is TRBV7-9, the J gene TRBJ1-2; 7 nucleotides agree with TRBD1. V shed 0 bases, J shed 2 bases, and the junction held 6 bases outside the gene matches. CDR3 length equals 16 residues. Germline assignment: CDR1 SEHNR and CDR2 FQNEAQ (reference sequence). CDR3 coding DNA: TGTGCCAGCAGCTTAGCCGACAGGGTTGGGAACTATGGCTACACCTTC. Amino acids: CASSLADRVGNYGYTF.

This chain connects TRBV5-4 to TRBJ2-7; tentative D call: TRBD2 (5 bases). V lost 4 bases to trimming and J lost 5 bases, with 22 bases between them. Per germline, CDR1 SGHNT and CDR2 YYREEE (reference sequence). The CDR3 is 16 amino acids. The CDR3 DNA reads as TGTGCCAGCAGCGCGGCGGGCGGAAGCGTCCAAAACGAGCAGTACTTC. Translating gives CASSAAGGSVQNEQYF.

The chain uses TRBV5-4 and TRBJ2-7, with D tentatively TRBD2 (5 bases). Trimming shortened V by 3 bases and J by 5 bases, and 15 bases separated the two germline ends. The CDR3 length is 14 residues. Germline CDR1 reads SGHNT; CDR2 reads YYREEE (reference sequence). CDR3 residues: CASSSPMAGDEQYF. The CDR3 DNA reads TGTGCCAGCAGCTCCCCCATGGCCGGGGACGAGCAGTACTTC.

The chain carries TRBV27 and TRBJ2-7; 9 bases are shared with TRBD2. The CDR3 sequence is 19 residues long. CDR1 MNHEY and CDR2 SMNVEV come from the germline V gene (reference sequence). Unmatched junction bases numbered 14, after V lost 0 bases and J lost 2 bases. CDR3 residues: CASSLSGRLTSGDTYEQYF. CDR3 nucleotide sequence: TGTGCCAGCAGTTTATCCGGACGGTTGACTAGCGGCGACACCTACGAGCAGTACTTC.